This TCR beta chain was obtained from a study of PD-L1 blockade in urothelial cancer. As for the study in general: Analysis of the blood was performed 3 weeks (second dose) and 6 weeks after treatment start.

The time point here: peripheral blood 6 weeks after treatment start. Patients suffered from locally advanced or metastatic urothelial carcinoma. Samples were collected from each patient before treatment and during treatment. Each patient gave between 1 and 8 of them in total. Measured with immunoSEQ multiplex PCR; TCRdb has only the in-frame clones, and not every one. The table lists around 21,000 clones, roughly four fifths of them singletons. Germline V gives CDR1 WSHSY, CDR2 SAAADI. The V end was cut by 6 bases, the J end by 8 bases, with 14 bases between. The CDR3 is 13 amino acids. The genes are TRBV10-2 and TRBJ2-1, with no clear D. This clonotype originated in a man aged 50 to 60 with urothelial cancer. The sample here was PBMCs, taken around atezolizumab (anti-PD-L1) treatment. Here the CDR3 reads CASSLTTLHEQFF. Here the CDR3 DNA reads TGCGCCAGCAGCCTGACAACTCTCCATGAGCAGTTCTTC.